In its sample, the clone carrying this TCR beta chain was seen many times. Per the germline V gene, CDR1 is SGHTA and CDR2 is FQGNSA. CDR3 length equals 15 residues. The trim removed 6 bases at V and 0 bases at J, leaving 3 bases unmatched. TCRdb ran MiXCR on the RT-PCR reads and lists one entry per CDR3 protein. This repertoire shows about 680,000 distinct CDR3 sequences, about 14% found once; its top ten account for roughly 3.9%. This chain links TRBV7-2 with TRBJ2-1; 9 bases align to TRBD1. Sequenced sample: memory CD4+ T cells from blood. This sequence was found in a female donor in good health, serving as a healthy control. In DNA form, the CDR3 reads TGTGCCAGCAGGGGACAGGGAAGCTCCTACAATGAGCAGTTCTTC. Translated, it gives CASRGQGSSYNEQFF.